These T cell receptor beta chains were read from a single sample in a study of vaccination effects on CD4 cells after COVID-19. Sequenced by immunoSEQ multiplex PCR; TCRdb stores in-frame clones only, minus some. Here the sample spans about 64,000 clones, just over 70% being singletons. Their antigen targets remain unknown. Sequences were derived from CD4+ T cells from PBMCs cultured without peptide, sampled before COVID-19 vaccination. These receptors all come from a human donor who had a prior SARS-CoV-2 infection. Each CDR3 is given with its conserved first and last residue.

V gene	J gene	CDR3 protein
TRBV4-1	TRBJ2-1	CASSPWGGTEQFF
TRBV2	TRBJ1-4	CASTRLASTNEKLFF
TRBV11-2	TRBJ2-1	CASSLVLRGRNTVNEQFF
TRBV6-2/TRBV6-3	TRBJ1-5	CASSSRSNQPQHF
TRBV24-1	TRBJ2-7	CATSDSSLHEQYF
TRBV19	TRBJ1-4	CASSTRQGFNEKLFF
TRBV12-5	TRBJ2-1	CASGLVRVLRGGSYNEQFF
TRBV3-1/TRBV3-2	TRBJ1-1	CASSHLGNTEAFF
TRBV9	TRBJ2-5	CASSTGTRGGETQYF
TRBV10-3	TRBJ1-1	CAISDLDRGSTEAFF
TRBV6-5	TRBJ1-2	CASSSWDRVDGYTF
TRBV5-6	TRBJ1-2	CASSLDANYGYTF
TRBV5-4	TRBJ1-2	CASSLEPVKGNGYTF
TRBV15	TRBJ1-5	CATSRKGARSNQPQHF
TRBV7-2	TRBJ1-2	CASSLAGQGNYGYTF
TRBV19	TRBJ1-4	CASSMVAVNEKLFF
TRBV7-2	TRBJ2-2	CASSYAGPFTGELFF
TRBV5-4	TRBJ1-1	CASSSDLNTEAFF
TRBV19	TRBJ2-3	CASSPLSSLGITDTQYF
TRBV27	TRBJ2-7	CASRFPVCHEQYF
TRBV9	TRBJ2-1	CASSVGSTYNEQFF
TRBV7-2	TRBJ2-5	CASSLVWTSGQETQYF
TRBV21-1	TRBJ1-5	CASSKVRLIMAGYCQPQHF
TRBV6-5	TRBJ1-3	CATAATDGNTIYF
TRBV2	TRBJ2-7	CASTGAGSHEQYF
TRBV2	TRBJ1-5	CASSKQGAGQPQHF
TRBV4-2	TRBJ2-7	CASSLLDGGRGGEQYF
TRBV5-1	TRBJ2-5	CASSSQQETQYF
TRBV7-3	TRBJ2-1	CASSFAGSNEQFF